This TCR beta chain is drawn from a study of T cell clonality in common variable immunodeficiency. Study conclusions and caveats: CVID subjects showed higher TCRbeta clonality than healthy controls. CVID subjects shared fewer TCRbeta clones than healthy controls did.

Each donor provided about 4.5 to 8.5 ml of heparinized whole blood. The CDR3 extends over 14 amino acids. Per the germline V gene, CDR1 is SGHVS and CDR2 is FQNEAQ. The J segment lost 8 bases and the V segment lost 7 bases, leaving 9 bases of the junction unmatched. Sequencing input was equivalent genomic DNA from CVID and controls. The repertoire was sequenced with immunoSEQ multiplex PCR; TCRdb's copy has only in-frame clones and lacks some. The specimen has some 54,000 clones, none found just once. This clone was seen only a few times. Antigen: not known. The read halts 3 residues ahead of the CDR3 end, with the missing end drawn from the germline J gene.

The chain links TRBV7-8 to TRBJ1-5, with 9 bases that match TRBD1. The clonotype was recovered from a person aged 18 to 70 in good health. The sequencing sample was made of peripheral blood mononuclear cells. The CDR3 reads CASIPGTGNKPQHF. The DNA read from the CDR3 is TGTGCCAGCATCCCAGGGACAGGGAATAAGCCC.